The 27 T cell receptor beta chains listed next were all sequenced from one sample in a study of cytomegalovirus exposure and HLA in healthy donors. This PCR relied on a set of 60 Vbeta primers and 13 Jbeta primers. Sequencing used immunoSEQ multiplex PCR; TCRdb keeps in-frame clones, though not all of them. The sample has 35,000 to 45,000 clones; the top ten hold around 5.9%. The specimen was PBMCs. These TCRs come from a human donor in good health.

The chain employs TRBV9 and TRBJ1-2, with 9 nucleotides matching TRBD1. Germline trimming cut 0 bases from V and 4 bases from J; bases unmatched to any gene: 7. The CDR3 extends over 16 amino acids. Germline V gives CDR1 SGDLS, CDR2 YYNGEE. The CDR3 loop reads CASSVGGQGFGYGYTF. The CDR3 DNA reads as TGTGCCAGCAGCGTAGGGGGACAGGGTTTCGGCTATGGCTACACCTTC.

The V gene is TRBV16, the J gene TRBJ1-1; D possibly corresponds to TRBD1 (6 bases). Germline V CDR1 and CDR2: KGHSY, FQNENV. There are 18 residues in the CDR3. The V end lost 4 bases, the J end lost 0 bases, and 21 bases lay between the germline ends. The CDR3 spells CASSRTNGPTGLNTEAFF. The CDR3 DNA sequence: TGTGCCAGCAGCCGTACGAATGGGCCGACAGGACTGAACACTGAAGCTTTCTTT. The variable domain in full, with the rest retrieved from reference TRBV16 and TRBJ1-1, is GEEVAQTPKHLVRGEGQKAKLYCAPIKGHSYVFWYQQVLKNEFKFLISFQNENVFDETGMPKERFSAKCLPNSPCSLEIQATKLEDSAVYFCASSRTNGPTGLNTEAFFGQGTRLTVV.

V usage is TRBV5-1 and J usage is TRBJ2-7, with 11 bases matching TRBD2. The CDR3 consists of 16 residues. CDR1 is SGHRS, CDR2 YFSETQ, per germline. V shed 4 bases and J 6 bases; nucleotides not matched to a gene: 12. CDR3 sequence reads: CASSPTSGGPSFEQYF. CDR3 nucleotide sequence: TGCGCCAGCAGCCCAACTAGCGGGGGCCCCTCATTCGAGCAGTACTTC.

As regards this clone: One end of the junction does not line up with germline, which may come from a read error. The DNA of the CDR3 is TGTGCCAGCAGTTTGGGAACAGGCCGCCTGAACACTGAAGATTTCTTT. This sequence encodes CASSLGTGRLNTEDFF. V is TRBV28 and J is TRBJ1-1, with a possible D match to TRBD1 (5 bases). In germline, CDR1 is MDHEN, CDR2 SYDVKM. This CDR3 is built from 16 residues.

The chain uses TRBV27 and TRBJ1-1; 9 positions agree with TRBD1. This CDR3 comprises 17 residues. Per the germline V gene, CDR1 is MNHEY and CDR2 is SMNVEV (reference sequence). V was pared by 5 bases and J by 2 bases, with 12 bases of the junction left unmatched. CDR3: CASSTRPGTGRNTEAFF. The CDR3 region has the DNA TGTGCCAGCAGTACCCGACCCGGGACAGGGAGAAACACTGAAGCTTTCTTT.

The rearrangement uses TRBV19 and TRBJ2-1; TRBD1 agrees at 9 bases. The CDR3 length is 15 residues. V gave up 7 bases and J gave up 5 bases; unmatched junction bases: 9. Germline-derived CDR1 and CDR2 are LNHDA and SQIVND (reference sequence). CDR3: CASTWDRASDNEQFF. The CDR3 nucleotides are TGTGCCAGTACCTGGGACAGGGCTTCCGACAATGAGCAGTTCTTC.

The chain combines TRBV7-9 with TRBJ2-7, with 8 bases matching TRBD1. With 1 base clipped from V and 5 bases from J, the junction kept 7 bases outside the gene matches. This CDR3 spans 15 amino acids. Germline V gives CDR1 SEHNR, CDR2 FQNEAQ (reference sequence). The CDR3 coding sequence is TGTGCCAGCAGCTTAGAAGGCTCGACAGGGGACGAGCAGTACTTC. Protein sequence: CASSLEGSTGDEQYF.

V and J are TRBV5-1 and TRBJ2-5; D remains unclear. Near its end, the DNA agrees better with TRBJ2-7, so the J call may be wrong. The CDR3 sequence is 11 residues long. Germline CDR1 reads SGHRS; CDR2 reads YFSETQ. Here the CDR3 reads CASSPKYEQYF. The DNA for the CDR3 is TGCGCCAGCAGCCCTAAATACGAGCAGTACTTC.

The chain is built from TRBV5-1 and TRBJ1-4, with 9 bases identical to TRBD1. Trimming at V came to 0 bases and at J to 5 bases, leaving 5 bases not matched to a gene. Germline V gives CDR1 SGHRS, CDR2 YFSETQ. The CDR3 contains 16 residues. CDR3 in amino acids: CASSLGTGADNEKLFF. The DNA of the CDR3 is TGCGCCAGCAGCTTGGGGACAGGGGCAGACAATGAAAAACTGTTTTTT.

The chain links TRBV19 to TRBJ2-1, with 9 bases aligning to TRBD1. This CDR3 spans 15 amino acids. CDR1 and CDR2 from the germline V gene are LNHDA and SQIVND (reference sequence). V dropped 9 bases and J dropped 4; count of bases not matched to a gene: 10. The CDR3 here is CASAQGTGSYNEQFF. CDR3 coding DNA: TGTGCCAGCGCTCAAGGGACAGGGTCGTACAATGAGCAGTTCTTC.

Details on this clone: The junction shows a germline mismatch at one end, possibly a read error. CDR3 residues: CASSPGWDNSPLHF. The CDR3 DNA follows: TGTGCCAGCAGTCCCGGGTGGGACAATTCACCCCTACACTTT. The V call is TRBV6-5, the J call TRBJ1-6; D is perhaps TRBD1 (6 bases). This CDR3 region has 14 residues. Per the germline V gene, CDR1 is MNHEY and CDR2 is SVGAGI.

The chain uses TRBV19 and TRBJ2-3, with 9 bases lining up with TRBD1. The CDR3 sequence is 14 residues long. From germline, CDR1 is LNHDA and CDR2 SQIVND (reference sequence). Trimming at V came to 5 bases and at J to 4 bases, leaving 4 bases not matched to a gene. The CDR3: CASSPWTGADTQYF. DNA for the CDR3: TGTGCCAGTAGTCCATGGACAGGGGCAGATACGCAGTATTTT.

The chain uses TRBV28 and TRBJ1-6; the match to TRBD1 covers 7 bases. The CDR3 covers 14 residues. V shed 5 bases and J 5 bases; nucleotides not matched to a gene: 3. Germline CDR1 MDHEN, CDR2 SYDVKM. In nucleotides, the CDR3 is TGTGCCAGCAGTCCCGGACAGGATAATTCACCCCTCCACTTT. The encoded protein is CASSPGQDNSPLHF.

The chain combines TRBV27 with TRBJ2-2; 7 positions agree with TRBD1. V was pared by 2 bases and J by 5 bases, with 8 bases of the junction left unmatched. CDR3 size: 16 residues. In germline, CDR1 is MNHEY, CDR2 SMNVEV (reference sequence). CDR3 coding DNA: TGTGCCAGCAGTTTAATCGAGGGGGCCATAACCGGGGAGCTGTTTTTT. Its translation is CASSLIEGAITGELFF.

This sequence joins TRBV18 and TRBJ1-1, with TRBD1 as a possible D gene (6 bases). Per germline, CDR1 KGHSH and CDR2 LQKENI. Trimming removed 3 bases at V and 0 bases at J, with 8 bases between. The CDR3 sequence is 14 residues long. CDR3 in DNA: TGTGCCAGCTCACCGAACAGGGTGAACACTGAAGCTTTCTTT. Amino acids: CASSPNRVNTEAFF.

V usage is TRBV4-1 and J usage is TRBJ1-3; TRBD1 matches at 8 bases. CDR3 length: 16 amino acids. Germline lookup yields CDR1 MGHRA and CDR2 YSYEKL. Unmatched junction bases numbered 5, after V lost 3 bases and J lost 1 base. The DNA for the CDR3 is TGCGCCAGCAGCCATCCAGGGGGCTTTTCTGGAAACACCATATATTTT. This translates into CASSHPGGFSGNTIYF.

The chain joins TRBV6-5 to TRBJ1-5; tentatively, D is TRBD1 (5 bases). CDR1 is MNHEY, CDR2 SVGAGI, per germline. The CDR3 spans 15 residues. The V end was cut by 5 bases, the J end by 7 bases, with 18 bases between. For the CDR3, the DNA is TGTGCCAGCAGTCCTACGATGGGGCGAGAACAGCCCCAGCATTTT. Its translation: CASSPTMGREQPQHF.

The DNA of the CDR3 is TGTGCCAGTAGTTACGACAGGGGGGGCGGGAACACCGGGGAGCTGTTTTTT. It encodes CASSYDRGGGNTGELFF. The chain carries TRBV19 and TRBJ2-2, with 9 bases lining up with TRBD1. The V segment lost 5 bases and the J segment 1 base; nucleotides outside the gene matches: 8. CDR3 size: 17 residues. CDR1 LNHDA and CDR2 SQIVND come from the germline V gene (reference sequence). Drawing the rest from reference TRBV19 and TRBJ2-2, the complete variable domain is DGGITQSPKYLFRKEGQNVTLSCEQNLNHDAMYWYRQDPGQGLRLIYYSQIVNDFQKGDIAEGYSVSREKKESFPLTVTSAQKNPTAFYLCASSYDRGGGNTGELFFGEGSRLTVL.

The chain joins TRBV27 to TRBJ2-5, with a weak D call TRBD1 (5 bases). The CDR3 length is 15 residues. Germline values: CDR1 MNHEY, CDR2 SMNVEV (reference sequence). With 9 bases removed from V and 8 bases from J, the gap between germline ends came to 25 bases. The CDR3 bases are TGTGCCAGTTCCCTCCGGCAGGGCAGATTAGACACCCAGTACTTC. Amino acids: CASSLRQGRLDTQYF.

V gene TRBV7-8 combines with J gene TRBJ1-1; D gene unclear. Trimming took 0 bases from V and 5 from J, leaving 13 bases between them. This CDR3 has 15 residues. Germline V gene lookup returns CDR1 SGHVS and CDR2 FQNEAQ. The CDR3 bases are TGTGCCAGCAGCTTAGCCGTCGGAGCCGGGACTGAAGCTTTCTTT. Translating it yields CASSLAVGAGTEAFF.

The gene calls are TRBV13 and TRBJ2-7; D is perhaps TRBD1 (6 bases). V lost 5 bases and J 1 base, leaving 12 bases between the germline ends. CDR3 length: 14 amino acids. In germline, CDR1 is PRHDT, CDR2 FYEKMQ (reference sequence). The CDR3: CASSGIRGSYEQYF. The CDR3 region has the DNA TGTGCCAGCAGCGGGATCAGGGGTTCCTACGAGCAGTACTTC.

On this clone itself: The junction departs from germline at one end; a sequencing error may be responsible. This CDR3 is also generated by other DNA sequences in the sample. This chain uses TRBV6-5 with TRBJ1-6, with D unclear. Germline V gives CDR1 MNHEY, CDR2 SVGAGI. The CDR3 is 14 amino acids. The CDR3 nucleotides read TGTGCCAGCAGGAGGAGAGGGAATAATTCACCCCTACACTTT. As protein: CASRRRGNNSPLHF.

J is TRBJ2-7 and V is TRBV7-9; possible D gene TRBD2, 6 bases. The CDR3 covers 15 residues. The V end lost 0 bases, the J end lost 7 bases, and 16 bases lay between the germline ends. Germline V gene data show CDR1 as SEHNR and CDR2 as FQNEAQ (reference sequence). The CDR3 DNA reads TGTGCCAGCAGCTTAGCTGGGACTTCAGATGGGGAGCAGTACTTC. Its protein product is CASSLAGTSDGEQYF.

V usage is TRBV7-2 and J usage is TRBJ1-2; the D is unclear. The V end lost 2 bases, the J end lost 5 bases, and 9 bases lay between the germline ends. The germline V gene encodes CDR1 SGHTA and CDR2 FQGNSA. This CDR3 contains 13 residues. CDR3 loop: CASSLNRGYGYTF. CDR3 coding DNA: TGTGCCAGCAGCTTAAACCGAGGGTATGGCTACACCTTC.

The chain has TRBV6-1 and TRBJ2-5, with D possibly matching TRBD1 (5 bases). Trimming took 6 bases from V and 1 from J, leaving 9 bases between them. The CDR3 is 13 residues long. Germline-derived CDR1 and CDR2 are MNHNS and SASEGT. The CDR3 coding sequence is TGTGCCAGCAGGGACAATCCCCAAGAGACCCAGTACTTC. Translation gives CASRDNPQETQYF.

This chain connects TRBV6-5 to TRBJ2-3; 8 bases match TRBD1. This CDR3 spans 15 amino acids. The trim removed 6 bases at V and 2 bases at J, leaving 7 bases unmatched. From germline, CDR1 is MNHEY and CDR2 SVGAGI. CDR3 sequence (DNA): TGTGCCAGCAGCGAGGGACAGGAGAACACAGATACGCAGTATTTT. This sequence encodes CASSEGQENTDTQYF.

V and J are TRBV18 and TRBJ1-1; no clear D gene. Germline CDR1 and CDR2: KGHSH and LQKENI. The germline V and J ends were trimmed by 3 bases and 0 bases, with 8 bases remaining between them. This CDR3 spans 14 amino acids. CDR3 DNA sequence: TGTGCCAGCTCACCCTCACAGATGAACACTGAAGCTTTCTTT. As protein: CASSPSQMNTEAFF.